The clone carrying this T cell receptor beta chain has only a few counts. CDR1 and CDR2 from the germline V gene are KGHSH and LQKENI. The V gene lost 3 bases and the J gene lost 1 base, with 12 bases spanning the gap. The CDR3 spans 15 residues. This sample is drawn from a study of T cells after yellow fever vaccination. TCRdb re-called the 5' RACE reads through MiXCR, storing one row per CDR3 protein. In the table there are a few hundred thousand distinct CDR3 sequences, 3% to 3.5% of which are singletons. The TCR was taken from a man younger than 35 who received the YFV17D yellow fever vaccine. The sequencing here drew on CD4+ T cells sorted from PBMCs, taken 10 days after the yellow fever booster vaccination. The chain carries TRBV18 and TRBJ1-2, with D perhaps TRBD1 (5 bases). As DNA, the CDR3 is TGTGCCAGCTCACCGACAGCGAGCCATAACTATGGCTACACCTTC. It translates to CASSPTASHNYGYTF.